The next 27 T cell receptor beta chains were all read from a single sample in a study of TIL therapy for anti-PD-1-resistant metastatic lung cancer. Sequencing used immunoSEQ v3. Profiled with immunoSEQ multiplex PCR; TCRdb holds only in-frame clones, not every one. The sample includes approximately 87,000 clones, 55% to 75% of them seen just once. The time point is: pre-treatment sample, taken before nivolumab and TIL therapy. Pleural nodules or supraclavicular lymph nodes made up most of the excised metastases sampled. The sample consisted of tumor tissue, taken at baseline. Every receptor here comes from a person aged 25-80 years with non-small cell lung cancer.

The chain is built from TRBV7-8 and TRBJ2-7; 7 nucleotides line up with TRBD2. Germline loops: CDR1 SGHVS, CDR2 FQNEAQ. Trimming cost V 2 bases and J 3 bases; bases outside gene matches: 4. This CDR3 comprises 14 residues. CDR3 sequence reads: CASSLQGGVYEQYF. CDR3 DNA sequence: TGTGCCAGCAGCTTACAGGGAGGGGTCTACGAGCAGTACTTC.

The genes are TRBV6-5 and TRBJ2-7; 10 bases align to TRBD1. CDR3 length: 13 residues. The germline V gene has CDR1 MNHEY and CDR2 SVGAGI. The junction had 4 bases not matched to a gene; V was cut back by 8 bases and J by 3 bases. The chain's CDR3 is CASLGQGNYEQYF. The CDR3, as DNA: TGTGCCAGCCTGGGACAGGGGAACTACGAGCAGTACTTC.

This clone has a handful of counts. DNA for the CDR3: TGTGCCATCAGTGAGTCCGCGACAGGGAGGGAAGAGACCCAGTACTTC. Protein sequence: CAISESATGREETQYF. This rearrangement joins TRBV10-3 to TRBJ2-5; either TRBD1 or TRBD2 may fit D (7 bases each). In germline, CDR1 is ENHRY, CDR2 SYGVKD. Trimming shortened V by 0 bases and J by 3 bases, and 14 bases separated the two germline ends. The CDR3 contains 16 residues.

This clone was seen just once. The rearrangement links TRBV6-5 to TRBJ1-6, with 8 positions matching TRBD1. Germline V lookup: CDR1 MNHEY, CDR2 SVGAGI. CDR3 length: 14 residues. J gave up 9 bases and V 7 bases, and 8 bases lay outside the gene matches. The CDR3 DNA reads as TGTGCCAGCACGCTGCGTACAGGGGGTTCACCCCTCCACTTT. Translated, it gives CASTLRTGGSPLHF.

J is TRBJ2-3 and V is TRBV18; 10 bases agree with TRBD2. The CDR3 has 14 residues. With V trimmed by 0 bases and J by 8 bases, 2 bases remained unmatched. Germline V gene lookup returns CDR1 KGHSH and CDR2 LQKENI. This CDR3 reads CASSPPLAGSTQYF. Written as DNA, the CDR3 is TGTGCCAGCTCACCACCACTAGCGGGGTCTACGCAGTATTTT.

The chain employs TRBV7-9 and TRBJ2-2, with a possible D match to TRBD1 (6 bases). Germline-derived CDR1 and CDR2 are SEHNR and FQNEAQ (reference sequence). This CDR3 is 14 amino acids long. V lost 7 bases to trimming and J lost 4 bases, with 13 bases between them. This chain's CDR3 is CASTQGLGTGELFF. CDR3 nucleotide sequence: TGTGCCAGCACGCAGGGGCTTGGCACCGGGGAGCTGTTTTTT.

The chain is built from TRBV2 and TRBJ2-1; TRBD2 matches 9 bases. V was clipped by 2 bases and J by 4 bases; unmatched bases: 6. There are 16 residues in the CDR3. Germline V gene lookup returns CDR1 SNHLY and CDR2 FYNNEI. CDR3 coding DNA: TGTGCCAGCAGTGAAATACAGCGGGGGGCTTACAATGAGCAGTTCTTC. Protein product: CASSEIQRGAYNEQFF.

This clone has more than one count but fewer than ten. This sequence joins TRBV7-2 and TRBJ2-3, with TRBD2 identical over 10 bases. V lost 5 bases, J lost 3 bases, and 2 bases stayed unmatched. Germline values: CDR1 SGHTA, CDR2 FQGNSA. This CDR3 spans 14 amino acids. The CDR3 region is CASSPSGSTDTQYF. The CDR3 bases are TGTGCCAGCAGCCCTAGCGGGAGTACAGATACGCAGTATTTT.

Only one count was recorded for this clone. This chain joins TRBV5-1 and TRBJ1-6, with no clear D. CDR3 size: 14 residues. Trimming took off 0 bases at V and 7 bases at J, with 8 bases between the two ends. CDR1 SGHRS and CDR2 YFSETQ come from the germline V gene. In nucleotides, the CDR3 is TGCGCCAGCAGCTTGGCCCAGGAGAATTCACCCCTCCACTTT. Translated, it gives CASSLAQENSPLHF.

Concerning this clone itself: The junction shows a germline mismatch at one end, possibly a read error. This chain links TRBV30 with TRBJ2-1; the D gene is possibly TRBD1 (5 bases). The CDR3 covers 14 residues. Germline V gene lookup returns CDR1 GTSNPN and CDR2 SVGIG (reference sequence). CDR3 in DNA: TGTGCCTGGAGTGTACCTTCCATCGTACAGGTCTTAATCTTC. Translating gives CAWSVPSIVQVLIF.

This clone was seen only a few times. The V and J genes are TRBV6-1 and TRBJ2-5, with 9 bases matching TRBD1. There are 16 residues in the CDR3. V lost 3 bases, J lost 4 bases, and 9 bases stayed unmatched. CDR1 is MNHNS and CDR2 is SASEGT in the germline V gene. For the CDR3, the DNA is TGTGCCAGCAGTGAGCACCGGGACAGGGTTATAGAGACCCAGTACTTC. Translating it yields CASSEHRDRVIETQYF.

The V and J genes are TRBV30 and TRBJ1-2; D perhaps matches TRBD1 (5 bases). V lost 4 bases and J 8 bases, leaving 14 bases between the germline ends. This CDR3 region has 12 residues. Germline CDR1 reads GTSNPN; CDR2 reads SVGIG (reference sequence). This CDR3 reads CAWMLGTSGYTF. DNA for the CDR3: TGTGCCTGGATGCTCGGGACTTCAGGCTACACCTTC.

This chain connects TRBV14 to TRBJ1-4; 7 bases line up with TRBD1. With V trimmed by 0 bases and J by 3 bases, 4 bases remained unmatched. Germline V gene lookup returns CDR1 SGHDN and CDR2 FVKESK. The CDR3 contains 16 residues. In DNA, the CDR3 is TGTGCCAGCAGCCAAGATCAGGGGGTAGCTAATGAAAAACTGTTTTTT. As protein: CASSQDQGVANEKLFF.

This clone was seen at least ten times. This specimen includes other DNA sequences encoding the same CDR3. The rearrangement joins TRBV2 to TRBJ1-5, with TRBD1 as a possible D gene (5 bases). The CDR3 totals 14 residues. Germline values: CDR1 SNHLY, CDR2 FYNNEI. Trimming pared 2 bases from V and 6 bases from J, leaving 11 bases between. The CDR3 region is CASSENQGSQPQHF. CDR3 nucleotide sequence: TGTGCCAGCAGTGAAAATCAGGGTTCTCAGCCCCAGCATTTT.

The chain joins TRBV9 to TRBJ2-6; D ambiguous. The CDR3 length is 13 residues. V dropped 0 bases and J dropped 12 bases, with 10 bases sitting between them. The germline CDR1 and CDR2 sequences are SGDLS and YYNGEE. The CDR3 DNA reads as TGTGCCAGCAGCGTAGAAGGAAAGGGCGTCCTGACTTTC. Translating it yields CASSVEGKGVLTF.

This clone has just a few counts. The chain combines TRBV5-4 with TRBJ2-3; D remains unclear. Deletions cut 0 bases from V and 3 bases from J, with 11 bases between. Germline loops: CDR1 SGHNT, CDR2 YYREEE (reference sequence). The CDR3 contains 15 residues. CDR3 nucleotide sequence: TGTGCCAGCAGCTTGGGATTCGTGAGTACAGATACGCAGTATTTT. Protein product: CASSLGFVSTDTQYF.

This sequence joins TRBV27 and TRBJ2-7, with D perhaps matching TRBD1 (6 bases). V was trimmed by 3 bases and J by 7 bases, leaving 16 bases between them. The CDR3 has 14 residues. Germline V gives CDR1 MNHEY, CDR2 SMNVEV (reference sequence). The CDR3 region has the DNA TGTGCCAGCAGTTTTACAGGGTTGAGTAGTGAGCAGTACTTC. It specifies CASSFTGLSSEQYF.

The rearrangement joins TRBV27 to TRBJ1-1; 11 bases fit TRBD1. Trimming took 9 bases from V and 5 from J; bases not matched to a gene: 5. The CDR3 length is 13 residues. CDR1 is MNHEY and CDR2 is SMNVEV in the germline V gene (reference sequence). Here the CDR3 reads CASQDRGRTEAFF. The CDR3 nucleotides are TGTGCCAGTCAGGACAGGGGGCGAACTGAAGCTTTCTTT.

V is TRBV6-6 and J is TRBJ2-5; D is uncertain. Germline assignment: CDR1 MNHNY and CDR2 SVGAGI (reference sequence). The CDR3 is 13 amino acids. V was cut by 8 bases and J by 2 bases, with 12 bases left in between. The CDR3 loop is CASAEAGQETQYF. The CDR3 DNA is TGTGCCAGCGCCGAAGCAGGACAAGAGACCCAGTACTTC.

The chain uses TRBV28 and TRBJ1-5, with D unresolved. Trimming took off 3 bases at V and 0 bases at J, with 24 bases between the two ends. Looked up from germline, CDR1 is MDHEN and CDR2 is SYDVKM. This CDR3 comprises 20 residues. CDR3 nucleotide sequence: TGTGCCAGCAGTTTTGACGGGAGCCGGGGAGTACCCTATAGCAATCAGCCCCAGCATTTT. Amino acid sequence: CASSFDGSRGVPYSNQPQHF.

This chain links TRBV28 with TRBJ1-5; D gene unclear. Germline loops: CDR1 MDHEN, CDR2 SYDVKM. The CDR3 has 12 amino acids. V was trimmed by 2 bases and J by 9 bases, leaving 8 bases between them. The CDR3 DNA reads as TGTGCCAGCAGTTTAAAGACCCGGCCCCAGCATTTT. As protein: CASSLKTRPQHF. The full variable domain, in which reference TRBV28 and TRBJ1-5 provide the parts outside the CDR3, is DVKVTQSSRYLVKRTGEKVFLECVQDMDHENMFWYRQDPGLGLRLIYFSYDVKMKEKGDIPEGYSVSREKKERFSLILESASTNQTSMYLCASSLKTRPQHFGDGTRLSIL.

The chain joins TRBV24-1 to TRBJ2-1; TRBD2 agrees at 12 bases. The CDR3 extends over 17 amino acids. Losses at the gene ends were 5 bases for V and 6 bases for J; bases not matched to a gene: 10. Germline V gene lookup returns CDR1 KGHDR and CDR2 SFDVKD. CDR3 coding DNA: TGTGCCACCAGTGGTATAATCCTAGCGGGGGGGGGCAATGAGCAGTTCTTC. It yields the protein CATSGIILAGGGNEQFF.

In this sample, this clone turned up once. The V and J genes are TRBV11-2 and TRBJ2-1; a weak D match, TRBD2 (5 bases). This CDR3 contains 17 residues. The V end was cut by 4 bases, the J end by 3 bases, with 19 bases between. Germline lookup yields CDR1 SGHAT and CDR2 FQNNGV. The DNA for the CDR3 is TGTGCCAGCAGCTCCCTTTTGCGAAGGGAGAGCTACAATGAGCAGTTCTTC. This translates into CASSSLLRRESYNEQFF.

This chain links TRBV7-2 with TRBJ1-5, with D possibly matching TRBD1 (6 bases). In germline, CDR1 is SGHTA, CDR2 FQGNSA. CDR3 length: 16 amino acids. V lost 1 base to trimming and J lost 8 bases, with 18 bases between them. CDR3: CASSLGDRLGYEPQHF. For the CDR3, the DNA is TGTGCCAGCAGCTTAGGCGACAGGTTGGGGTATGAGCCCCAGCATTTT.

This chain uses TRBV6-6 with TRBJ2-5, with D unclear. Looked up from germline, CDR1 is MNHNY and CDR2 is SVGAGI (reference sequence). CDR3 length equals 14 residues. The germline V and J ends were trimmed by 2 bases and 5 bases, with 12 bases remaining between them. Written as DNA, the CDR3 is TGTGCCAGCAGTTACCCTCGGTTGGGGGAGACCCAGTACTTC. It translates to CASSYPRLGETQYF.

This clone was seen many times. The chain recombines TRBV6-5 with TRBJ1-2; no reliable D call. Germline values: CDR1 MNHEY, CDR2 SVGAGI. Trimming removed 6 bases at V and 6 bases at J, with 17 bases between. There are 14 residues in the CDR3. This chain's CDR3 is CASSSLAGDHGYTF. The CDR3 coding sequence is TGTGCCAGCAGCTCGCTGGCCGGTGACCATGGCTACACCTTC.

The chain has TRBV10-3 and TRBJ1-6; a weak D match, TRBD1 (5 bases). CDR1 and CDR2 from the germline V gene are ENHRY and SYGVKD. V was clipped by 3 bases and J by 8 bases, with 14 bases between them. The CDR3 sequence is 15 residues long. CDR3 in DNA: TGTGCCATCAGTGAAAAAGGGGCTAGGGATTCACCCCTCCACTTT. This sequence encodes CAISEKGARDSPLHF.